The 10 T cell receptor beta chains presented below share a single source sample, sequenced in a study of cytomegalovirus exposure and HLA in healthy donors. PCR involved 60 Vbeta and 13 Jbeta primers. Produced via immunoSEQ multiplex PCR; TCRdb's table is partial and in-frame only. The sample lists roughly 120,000 clones; roughly 72% were seen once. The sequenced material came from PBMCs. These receptor sequences come from a woman in her forties or fifties in good health and CMV-seropositive.

V and J are TRBV6-1 and TRBJ2-2; no definite D call. Germline CDR1 and CDR2: MNHNS and SASEGT. V gave up 8 bases and J gave up 6 bases, with 7 bases separating them. This CDR3 is built from 11 residues. CDR3 nucleotide sequence: TGTGCCAGCGGCGGATCCGGGGAGCTGTTTTTT. It translates to CASGGSGELFF.

The gene calls are TRBV18 and TRBJ1-2; TRBD1 aligns across 9 bases. The germline CDR1 and CDR2 sequences are KGHSH and LQKENI. The CDR3 totals 17 residues. The trim removed 1 base at V and 6 bases at J, leaving 12 bases unmatched. This chain's CDR3 is CASSPLVKGTGYDGYTF. Written as DNA, the CDR3 is TGTGCCAGCTCACCACTTGTCAAAGGGACAGGGTACGATGGCTACACCTTC.

The chain links TRBV15 to TRBJ1-1; 7 nucleotides line up with TRBD1. Per germline, CDR1 LNHNV and CDR2 YYDKDF (reference sequence). This CDR3 region has 15 residues. The trim removed 1 base at V and 0 bases at J, leaving 2 bases unmatched. The CDR3 sequence is CATSRVQGMNTEAFF. CDR3 sequence (DNA): TGTGCCACCAGCAGAGTACAGGGGATGAACACTGAAGCTTTCTTT.

The rearrangement joins TRBV19 to TRBJ1-2, with D possibly TRBD1 on 6 matching bases. CDR3 length: 13 residues. The V end was cut by 6 bases, the J end by 2 bases, with 10 bases between. From germline, CDR1 is LNHDA and CDR2 SQIVND (reference sequence). CDR3 protein: CASRLGQNYGYTF. In DNA, the CDR3 is TGTGCCAGTAGGCTTGGACAGAACTATGGCTACACCTTC. The full variable domain, rest sourced from reference TRBV19 and TRBJ1-2, is DGGITQSPKYLFRKEGQNVTLSCEQNLNHDAMYWYRQDPGQGLRLIYYSQIVNDFQKGDIAEGYSVSREKKESFPLTVTSAQKNPTAFYLCASRLGQNYGYTFGSGTRLTVV.

The chain couples TRBV7-6 to TRBJ2-2; D is uncertain. V dropped 4 bases and J dropped 3 bases, with 9 bases sitting between them. CDR3 length equals 14 residues. CDR1 and CDR2 (germline): SGHVS, FNYEAQ. Written as DNA, the CDR3 is TGTGCCAGCAGCTCCATAGAAGACACCGGGGAGCTGTTTTTT. Amino acid sequence: CASSSIEDTGELFF.

CDR3 sequence: CASSRIDREGEAFF. In DNA, the CDR3 is TGCGCCAGCAGCCGGATAGACAGGGAAGGTGAAGCTTTCTTT. The chain recombines TRBV5-1 with TRBJ1-1, with TRBD1 identical over 7 bases. The CDR3 extends over 14 amino acids. J gave up 7 bases and V 4 bases, and 10 bases lay outside the gene matches. The germline gives CDR1 SGHRS, CDR2 YFSETQ.

The gene calls are TRBV11-2 and TRBJ2-7; D perhaps matches TRBD2 (6 bases). Trimming cost V 3 bases and J 5 bases, with 17 bases left between them. CDR1 SGHAT and CDR2 FQNNGV come from the germline V gene. This CDR3 is 15 amino acids long. CDR3 in amino acids: CASSFLSSASHEQYF. The CDR3 DNA follows: TGTGCCAGCAGCTTTTTGTCTAGCGCTAGCCACGAGCAGTACTTC.

The rearrangement joins TRBV6-5 to TRBJ2-3; 8 bases line up with TRBD2. Germline CDR1 reads MNHEY; CDR2 reads SVGAGI. V lost 2 bases and J lost 5; bases outside the gene matches: 3. This CDR3 comprises 14 residues. DNA for the CDR3: TGTGCCAGCAGTTACGGGCGGGGGGTAGATACGCAGTATTTT. This codes for CASSYGRGVDTQYF.

This chain's CDR3 is CASSMDPGQGYEQYF. CDR3 DNA: TGTGCCAGTAGTATGGACCCGGGACAGGGCTACGAGCAGTACTTC. This chain uses TRBV19 with TRBJ2-7; TRBD1 aligns across 9 bases. The CDR3 runs to 15 residues. Germline-derived CDR1 and CDR2 are LNHDA and SQIVND (reference sequence). With V trimmed by 3 bases and J by 3 bases, 6 bases remained unmatched.

This chain links TRBV27 with TRBJ1-4; TRBD1 aligns across 8 bases. The ends lost 3 bases at V and 8 bases at J; junction bases unmatched: 2. Germline-derived CDR1 and CDR2 are MNHEY and SMNVEV (reference sequence). The CDR3 contains 13 residues. The CDR3 loop reads CASSFRTGEKLFF. As DNA, the CDR3 is TGTGCCAGCAGTTTTCGGACAGGGGAAAAACTGTTTTTT.